The 26 T cell receptor beta chains in this list originate from one sample, sequenced in a study of blood T cells in healthy people across ages. Combining a sample-barcoded 5' primer with a J-beta primer mix, a second PCR ran for 7 to 11 cycles. Each CDR3 protein is one row after TCRdb ran MiXCR on the 5' RACE reads. Seen here are over 600,000 distinct CDR3 sequences, more than 55% observed once, and the top ten hold around a quarter. Material for sequencing was blood. The source of these receptors is a man aged 40-49 years in good health.

The rearrangement links TRBV10-3 to TRBJ1-1, with 9 nucleotides matching TRBD1. J lost 5 bases, V lost 3 bases, and 7 bases had no gene match. The CDR3 contains 15 residues. Germline V lookup: CDR1 ENHRY, CDR2 SYGVKD. The CDR3, as DNA: TGTGCCATCAGTGACCGAGACAGGGGGGCGACTGAAGCTTTCTTT. Protein: CAISDRDRGATEAFF.

This rearrangement joins TRBV10-2 to TRBJ2-7, with TRBD2 as a possible D gene (6 bases). The DNA end lines up better with TRBJ2-5; the J call may be wrong. This CDR3 region has 15 residues. The germline CDR1 and CDR2 sequences are WSHSY and SAAADI. CDR3 sequence: CASSENSGRGETQYF. DNA of the CDR3: TGCGCCAGCAGTGAGAATTCTGGTCGGGGGGAGACCCAGTACTTC.

This chain connects TRBV5-1 to TRBJ2-7; 8 bases are a match to TRBD2. TRBJ2-5 explains the end of the DNA better; the J call may be wrong. Germline-derived CDR1 and CDR2 are SGHRS and YFSETQ. The CDR3 is made up of 14 amino acids. CDR3 sequence (DNA): TGCGCCAGCAGCGCCAGCGGGAGTCGGGAGACCCAGTACTTC. This encodes CASSASGSRETQYF.

This clonotype has just one count. The junction departs from germline at one end; a sequencing error may be responsible. The chain couples TRBV4-2 to TRBJ2-4; 7 bases line up with TRBD1. Per germline, CDR1 LGHNA and CDR2 YNFKEQ. The CDR3 covers 14 residues. The CDR3 sequence is CASRQQGFLGEQYF. The CDR3 nucleotides are TGTGCCAGCCGCCAACAGGGGTTCTTGGGGGAGCAGTACTTC.

Comments on this clonotype: Its ends do not fully match the called genes, so a read error is possible. The chain carries TRBV7-3 and TRBJ1-6; D gene uncertain. The CDR3 consists of 16 residues. Per germline, CDR1 SGHTA and CDR2 FQGTGA. The CDR3 coding sequence is TGTGCTCCCGGGCGTTGGGAAGGTTCCTATAATGCACCCCTCCACTTT. It specifies CAPGRWEGSYNAPLHF.

This clonotype appeared a few times. This chain connects TRBV9 to TRBJ2-7; possible D gene TRBD2, 7 bases. Germline V gives CDR1 SGDLS, CDR2 YYNGEE. V dropped 0 bases and J dropped 3 bases, with 16 bases sitting between them. The CDR3 contains 16 residues. For the CDR3, the DNA is TGTGCCAGCAGCGTAGATGCACAGGGAGGGTTCTACGAGCAGTACTTC. It translates to CASSVDAQGGFYEQYF.

The V and J genes are TRBV7-2 and TRBJ2-7; weak D call: TRBD1 (6 bases). V lost 4 bases and J 3 bases, leaving 16 bases between the germline ends. Per the germline V gene, CDR1 is SGHTA and CDR2 is FQGNSA. This CDR3 comprises 15 residues. CDR3 DNA sequence: TGTGCCAGCAGCTCTTCGTTTGGACAGAACTACGAGCAGTACTTC. Translated: CASSSSFGQNYEQYF. Using reference TRBV7-2 and TRBJ2-7 for the parts outside the CDR3, the full variable domain is GAGVSQSPSNKVTEKGKDVELRCDPISGHTALYWYRQSLGQGLEFLIYFQGNSAPDKSGLPSDRFSAERTGGSVSTLTIQRTQQEDSAVYLCASSSSFGQNYEQYFGPGTRLTVT.

This clonotype showed up many times. The chain joins TRBV6-6 to TRBJ2-4, with D maybe TRBD2 (6 bases). Trimming cost V 0 bases and J 0 bases, with 6 bases left between them. Germline V CDR1 and CDR2: MNHNY, SVGAGI (reference sequence). CDR3 length equals 15 residues. CDR3 amino acids: CASSYSGGAKNIQYF. As DNA, the CDR3 is TGTGCCAGCAGTTACTCGGGGGGAGCCAAAAACATTCAGTACTTC.

The rearrangement uses TRBV28 and TRBJ2-5, with D possibly being TRBD2 (5 bases). The CDR3 has 16 residues. Germline loops: CDR1 MDHEN, CDR2 SYDVKM. V lost 4 bases and J lost 11, with 26 bases in between. This chain's CDR3 is CASSSGGERRADEQYF. As DNA, the CDR3 is TGTGCCAGCAGTTCTGGTGGGGAGCGGAGAGCGGATGAGCAGTACTTC.

A few counts support this clonotype. This rearrangement joins TRBV6-5 to TRBJ2-4; possibly TRBD2 for D (6 bases). CDR1 and CDR2 from the germline V gene are MNHEY and SVGAGI. V was pared by 9 bases and J by 4 bases, with 22 bases between. This CDR3 region has 16 residues. CDR3 amino acids: CARRRVGYATKNIQYF. CDR3 sequence (DNA): TGTGCCAGACGGAGGGTGGGCTATGCAACAAAAAACATTCAGTACTTC.

This clonotype has just a few counts. The V and J genes are TRBV27 and TRBJ2-4; D remains ambiguous. Trimming shortened V by 5 bases and J by 5 bases, and 10 bases separated the two germline ends. Germline V CDR1 and CDR2: MNHEY, SMNVEV (reference sequence). This CDR3 has 13 residues. CDR3 nucleotides: TGTGCCAGCAGTGTAGGTCAGCAAAACATTCAGTACTTC. Encoded protein: CASSVGQQNIQYF.

The chain joins TRBV7-9 to TRBJ1-4, with 7 positions matching TRBD1. CDR1 and CDR2 from the germline V gene are SEHNR and FQNEAQ (reference sequence). The CDR3 spans 16 residues. Unmatched junction bases numbered 5, after V lost 4 bases and J lost 0 bases. The CDR3 DNA sequence: TGTGCCAGCAGCTCCGGGACAGATGCAACTAATGAAAAACTGTTTTTT. It encodes CASSSGTDATNEKLFF.

This clonotype has just a few counts. The V and J genes are TRBV20-1 and TRBJ2-4; 8 nucleotides match TRBD2. Gene TRBJ2-7 matches the end of the DNA better, so the J call may be wrong. Germline CDR1 and CDR2: DFQATT and SNEGSKA (reference sequence). The CDR3 consists of 14 residues. The CDR3 DNA sequence: TGCAGTGCTAGGGTAGCGGGGAACTCCTACGAGCAGTACTTC. Its translation is CSARVAGNSYEQYF.

This clonotype occurred many times. The CDR3: CASSLRPGQTQETQYF. CDR3 in DNA: TGTGCCAGCAGTTTACGACCCGGACAGACTCAAGAGACCCAGTACTTC. The V and J genes are TRBV6-1 and TRBJ2-5, with D maybe TRBD1 (6 bases). CDR3 length: 16 amino acids. From germline, CDR1 is MNHNS and CDR2 SASEGT. V was clipped by 5 bases and J by 2 bases, with 18 bases between them.

This clonotype was counted a single time. The V call is TRBV25-1, the J call TRBJ2-3; D possibly uses TRBD1 or TRBD2 (5 bases each). V was shortened by 0 bases and J by 2 bases, with 12 bases between the two germline ends. The germline V gene has CDR1 MGHDK and CDR2 SYGVNS. The CDR3 covers 16 residues. CDR3 in DNA: TGTGCCAGCAGTGAATATTTGGGGGTCTCCACAGATACGCAGTATTTT. Protein sequence: CASSEYLGVSTDTQYF.

The gene calls are TRBV7-2 and TRBJ2-1; 13 bases match TRBD2. J gave up 5 bases and V 5 bases, and 9 bases lay outside the gene matches. The V gene's germline CDR1 is SGHTA and CDR2 FQGNSA. This CDR3 region has 17 residues. CDR3 DNA: TGTGCCAGCAGCCCGAGACACGGACTAGCGGGAGACAATGAGCAGTTCTTC. This gives the protein CASSPRHGLAGDNEQFF.

V is TRBV7-9 and J is TRBJ1-2, with a weak D call TRBD1 (5 bases). The CDR3 covers 15 residues. CDR1 and CDR2 (germline): SEHNR, FQNEAQ (reference sequence). V lost 4 bases to trimming and J lost 6 bases, with 18 bases between them. The CDR3 coding sequence is TGTGCCAGCAGCTGGGACGGGGGAGCGAGGAATGGCTACACCTTC. Encoded protein: CASSWDGGARNGYTF.

J is TRBJ2-4 and V is TRBV12-3 or TRBV12-4, with 9 bases aligning to TRBD1. The CDR3 spans 13 residues. The V gene end was trimmed by 6 bases and the J gene end by 14 bases; junction bases not matched to a gene: 11. The CDR3 coding sequence is TGTGCCAGCAGCCCCAGGACAGGGGCCTTAGAGTACTTC. Translated: CASSPRTGALEYF.

The CDR3 DNA reads TGCGCCAGCAGCCAAGTTCTTGCGCACAATGAGCAGTTCTTC. Protein sequence: CASSQVLAHNEQFF. The chain has TRBV4-3 and TRBJ2-1, with D unresolved. The CDR3 extends over 14 amino acids. Trimming took 1 base from V and 5 from J, leaving 9 bases between them. The germline V gene encodes CDR1 LGHNA and CDR2 YSLEER.

The chain couples TRBV6-1 to TRBJ2-5; D call uncertain. The J call may be mistaken, given a closer DNA end match to TRBJ2-7. Looked up from germline, CDR1 is MNHNS and CDR2 is SASEGT. The CDR3 is made up of 13 amino acids. CDR3 region: CASSVSLGYEQYF. Written as DNA, the CDR3 is TGTGCCAGCAGTGTTTCCCTTGGGTACGAGCAGTACTTC.

This rearrangement joins TRBV28 to TRBJ2-5; unclear D gene. TRBJ2-7 explains the end of the DNA better; the J call may be wrong. Germline V gives CDR1 MDHEN, CDR2 SYDVKM. CDR3 length: 15 amino acids. This chain's CDR3 is CASSPGGIVIYEQYF. The CDR3 coding sequence is TGTGCCAGCAGCCCCGGTGGGATCGTGATCTACGAGCAGTACTTC.

This clonotype was seen ten or more times. This may stem from a read error, because a much larger clone lies one nucleotide away. The chain uses TRBV12-3 or TRBV12-4 and TRBJ1-6; no firm D call. The germline V and J ends were trimmed by 5 bases and 10 bases, with 12 bases remaining between them. The CDR3 runs 13 residues. The CDR3 spells CASSDAPRSPLHF. In DNA, the CDR3 is TGTGCCAGCAGTGACGCCCCTCGGTCACCCCTCCACTTT.

The chain recombines TRBV10-3 with TRBJ2-1; 9 positions agree with TRBD2. The J call may not be correct, given that the DNA end is closer to TRBJ2-7. CDR1 is ENHRY and CDR2 is SYGVKD in the germline V gene. The CDR3 is 15 residues long. The CDR3 is CAISEKAGGNNEQYF. In DNA, the CDR3 is TGTGCCATCAGTGAGAAAGCGGGGGGAAACAATGAGCAGTACTTC.

This chain uses TRBV21-1 with TRBJ1-1; TRBD1, the table's D call, was not compared with the DNA. TRBV21-1 is noted as a pseudogene. This CDR3 has 16 amino acids. This CDR3 is CASSKEGGGFYTEAFF. DNA for the CDR3: TGTGCCAGCAGCAAAGAGGGAGGGGGCTTTTACACTGAAGCTTTCTTT.

The chain joins TRBV28 to TRBJ2-3; 7 bases align to TRBD2. Per the germline V gene, CDR1 is MDHEN and CDR2 is SYDVKM. This CDR3 is 17 amino acids long. With V trimmed by 8 bases and J by 6 bases, 20 bases remained unmatched. The CDR3 loop reads CASGYPGGRALGDTQYF. The CDR3 coding sequence is TGTGCCAGCGGTTACCCCGGGGGGAGGGCCTTAGGCGATACGCAGTATTTT.

This chain links TRBV2 with TRBJ1-5; D gene unclear. Trimming shortened V by 9 bases and J by 1 base, and 7 bases separated the two germline ends. The germline V gene has CDR1 SNHLY and CDR2 FYNNEI. The CDR3 contains 12 residues. The CDR3 protein is CASTVSNQPQHF. The CDR3 nucleotides read TGTGCCAGTACCGTGAGCAATCAGCCCCAGCATTTT.